The table lists the clone carrying this T cell receptor (beta chain) with a few counts. Its target is not known. These data belong to a study of T cell repertoires in cytomegalovirus infection. Study in general: Selected CMV epitopes included recently identified HLA-C-restricted ones as well as well-studied HLA-B-restricted ones.

CDR1 and CDR2 from the germline V gene are SEHNR and FQNEAQ (reference sequence). The length of the CDR3 is 15 residues. Trimming stripped 8 bases from V and 4 bases from J, with 21 bases between. Via MiXCR, TCRdb re-called the reads, giving one row per CDR3 protein. This sample has about 830,000 distinct CDR3 sequences, with over 25% found just once. The rearrangement joins TRBV7-9 to TRBJ2-7; D assignment may be TRBD1 or TRBD2 (5 bases each). The origin of this receptor is a human donor in good health (CMV status not recorded). Some clones in this sample may be carry-over from other donors' samples. The material was cultured CD8+ T cells from PBMCs, obtained from culture after CMV antigen stimulation. CDR3 in DNA: TGTGCCAGCGGCCCTACAGGAGGTAGGAGTTACGAGCAGTACTTC. This gives the protein CASGPTGGRSYEQYF.